Listed here are 27 T cell receptor beta chains from one sample, sequenced in a study of vaccination effects on CD4 cells after COVID-19 (dated by TCRdb to between 2021 and 2024). Receptor libraries were prepared by the immunoSEQ multiplex PCR assay. TCRdb obtained this table from immuneACCESS and retained in-frame rearrangements with V and J assigned. These tables miss some clones; where compared with another copy, unresolved V genes account for less than half of the shortfall, and the remainder is unexplained. In all, the sample holds more than 35,000 clones, and approximately 81% of those were seen once. Of the sample, roughly 27% falls within the top ten clones. No antigen has been assigned to these receptors. In the ViraFEST assay, PBMC were stimulated with viral peptide pools, and antigen-specific CD4+ T cell clonotypes were then identified by expansion using TCR sequencing. After around ten days of culture, CD4+ T cells were isolated with the EasySep CD4+ T cell isolation kit. Convalescent patients had PCR-confirmed SARS-CoV-2 infection between March and December 2020, before Alpha, Beta and Delta variants emerged in the United States.

This specimen consisted of CD4+ T cells from PBMCs cultured with a peptide pool, obtained before COVID-19 vaccination. Receptor source: a human donor who had a prior SARS-CoV-2 infection.

V gene TRBV7-9 combines with J gene TRBJ1-1; D ambiguous. Germline V gene data show CDR1 as SEHNR and CDR2 as FQNEAQ (reference sequence). This CDR3 contains 13 residues. V lost 7 bases, J lost 0 bases, and 9 bases lay in between. The CDR3 is CASTTYMNTEAFF. The DNA of the CDR3 is TGTGCCAGCACGACCTACATGAACACTGAAGCTTTCTTT.

The chain is built from TRBV11-2 and TRBJ2-5; TRBD2 aligns across 8 bases. Trimming took 8 bases from V and 3 from J; bases not matched to a gene: 17. The CDR3 length is 17 residues. Germline loops: CDR1 SGHAT, CDR2 FQNNGV. The CDR3 here is CASGYHRQRGPKETQYF. The DNA of the CDR3 is TGTGCCAGCGGATACCACCGACAGCGGGGGCCGAAAGAGACCCAGTACTTC. The full variable domain, in which reference TRBV11-2 and TRBJ2-5 provide the parts outside the CDR3, is EAGVAQSPRYKIIEKRQSVAFWCNPISGHATLYWYQQILGQGPKLLIQFQNNGVVDDSQLPKDRFSAERLKGVDSTLKIQPAKLEDSAVYLCASGYHRQRGPKETQYFGPGTRLLVL.

The gene calls are TRBV5-1 and TRBJ2-7, with 13 bases identical to TRBD2. The CDR3 has 15 amino acids. The germline gives CDR1 SGHRS, CDR2 YFSETQ. V shed 4 bases and J 3 bases; nucleotides not matched to a gene: 4. CDR3 in amino acids: CASSPRTSGSYEQYF. The CDR3 DNA sequence: TGCGCCAGCAGCCCTAGGACTAGCGGGAGCTACGAGCAGTACTTC. Complete variable domain (other parts from reference TRBV5-1 and TRBJ2-7): KAGVTQTPRYLIKTRGQQVTLSCSPISGHRSVSWYQQTPGQGLQFLFEYFSETQRNKGNFPGRFSGRQFSNSRSEMNVSTLELGDSALYLCASSPRTSGSYEQYFGPGTRLTVT.

This sequence joins TRBV5-3 and TRBJ2-2; 8 nucleotides agree with TRBD1. TRBV5-3 is noted as an ORF with a role that remains uncertain. The V and J ends lost 2 bases and 8 bases, in that order; junction bases with no gene match: 11. This CDR3 is 16 amino acids long. The DNA of the CDR3 is TGTGCCAGAAGCTTTAACAGGGGGTACCCGGGGGGGGAGCTGTTTTTT. It codes for CARSFNRGYPGGELFF.

This clone was observed once. The chain uses TRBV5-6 and TRBJ2-1; D may be TRBD2 (6 bases). The CDR3 length is 17 residues. Trimming stripped 4 bases from V and 1 base from J, with 18 bases between. The germline gives CDR1 SGHDT, CDR2 YYEEEE. CDR3 amino acids: CASSQKIHSGSYNEQFF. For the CDR3, the DNA is TGTGCCAGCAGCCAGAAAATCCATAGCGGTTCCTACAATGAGCAGTTCTTC.

This clone was detected a few times. This CDR3 reads CASSGTVNQPQHF. In DNA form, the CDR3 reads TGTGCCAGTAGTGGTACGGTTAATCAGCCCCAGCATTTT. The chain carries TRBV19 and TRBJ1-5; D unresolved. Trimming cost V 5 bases and J 4 bases, with 9 bases left between them. The germline gives CDR1 LNHDA, CDR2 SQIVND (reference sequence). The CDR3 covers 13 residues.

The rearrangement joins TRBV6-4 to TRBJ1-1, with 7 bases aligning to TRBD1. CDR3 length equals 16 residues. Germline CDR1 is MRHNA and CDR2 is SNTAGT. V lost 3 bases, J lost 7 bases, and 14 bases stayed unmatched. The CDR3: CASSESAGGAWGEAFF. The CDR3, as DNA: TGTGCCAGCAGTGAATCCGCAGGGGGTGCGTGGGGTGAAGCTTTCTTT.

The chain combines TRBV15 with TRBJ2-1, with 7 bases fitting TRBD2. Trimming removed 0 bases from V and 3 bases from J; junction bases left unmatched: 5. Germline lookup yields CDR1 LNHNV and CDR2 YYDKDF (reference sequence). The CDR3 extends over 16 amino acids. DNA of the CDR3: TGTGCCACCAGCAGAGAAGTTGGCGGGGGCTACAATGAGCAGTTCTTC. It yields the protein CATSREVGGGYNEQFF.

The table lists this clone with a count of one. The gene calls are TRBV7-2 and TRBJ1-5; possibly TRBD1 for D (6 bases). The CDR3 has 16 residues. Germline CDR1 and CDR2: SGHTA and FQGNSA. Trimming cost V 4 bases and J 3 bases, with 16 bases left between them. CDR3 sequence (DNA): TGTGCCAGCAGCTCAGGGGACATTTATCCCAATCAGCCCCAGCATTTT. This gives the protein CASSSGDIYPNQPQHF.

The CDR3 DNA follows: TGTGCCAGCAGCAAATCCGGGACTAGCGGGAATTCCTACAATGAGCAGTTCTTC. This gives the protein CASSKSGTSGNSYNEQFF. The chain links TRBV7-9 to TRBJ2-1; 13 bases match TRBD2. Germline lookup yields CDR1 SEHNR and CDR2 FQNEAQ (reference sequence). The CDR3 consists of 18 residues. With V trimmed by 5 bases and J by 1 base, 8 bases remained unmatched. Filled out from reference TRBV7-9 and TRBJ2-1, the complete variable domain reads DTGVSQNPRHKITKRGQNVTFRCDPISEHNRLYWYRQTLGQGPEFLTYFQNEAQLEKSRLLSDRFSAERPKGSFSTLEIQRTEQGDSAMYLCASSKSGTSGNSYNEQFFGPGTRLTVL.

The genes are TRBV5-1 and TRBJ1-1; maybe TRBD1 (5 bases). The germline V gene encodes CDR1 SGHRS and CDR2 YFSETQ. V lost 5 bases, J lost 3 bases, and 14 bases lay in between. The CDR3 is 14 amino acids. DNA for the CDR3: TGCGCCAGCAGGGAAACAGGCCAATACACTGAAGCTTTCTTT. Amino acids: CASRETGQYTEAFF.

The V call is TRBV12-2, the J call TRBJ1-1. TRBV12-2 is assigned pseudogene status. The CDR3 covers 14 residues. The CDR3 spells CASRLPGLPAEAFF. In DNA form, the CDR3 reads TGTGCAAGTCGCTTACCTGGACTCCCGGCGGAAGCTTTCTTT.

The gene calls are TRBV5-5 and TRBJ1-1; no definite D call. Trimming left V 4 bases short and J 11 bases short, with 15 bases between. Germline V lookup: CDR1 SGHKS, CDR2 YYEKEE (reference sequence). CDR3 length equals 12 residues. This chain's CDR3 is CASSPGRNLAFF. The CDR3 nucleotides are TGTGCCAGCAGCCCGGGGAGAAATCTTGCTTTCTTT.

The chain joins TRBV5-6 to TRBJ2-1; TRBD2 matches at 7 bases. Trimming cost V 0 bases and J 4 bases; bases outside gene matches: 7. The CDR3 sequence is 16 residues long. Germline V gene data show CDR1 as SGHDT and CDR2 as YYEEEE. As DNA, the CDR3 is TGTGCCAGCAGCTTGGCCCGGGGGGTGGGATACAATGAGCAGTTCTTC. Protein: CASSLARGVGYNEQFF.

The DNA for the CDR3 is TGTGCCAGTACCAAGGGGACAGGGGGCGGCGGTGGCTACACCTTC. It is translated as CASTKGTGGGGGYTF. V usage is TRBV19 and J usage is TRBJ1-2; 12 bases match TRBD1. The CDR3 spans 15 residues. Germline-derived CDR1 and CDR2 are LNHDA and SQIVND (reference sequence). The J segment lost 7 bases and the V segment lost 7 bases, leaving 10 bases of the junction unmatched.

The V call is TRBV12-5, the J call TRBJ2-1, with D maybe TRBD1 (5 bases). The CDR3 covers 17 residues. CDR1 and CDR2 (germline): LGHNT, FRNRAP. The germline V and J ends were trimmed by 2 bases and 2 bases, with 16 bases remaining between them. The CDR3 protein is CASGLPPGQGPYNEQFF. The CDR3 DNA is TGTGCTAGTGGTTTGCCACCCGGGCAGGGCCCCTACAATGAGCAGTTCTTC.

The chain is built from TRBV5-8 and TRBJ1-1; 9 bases line up with TRBD1. Germline V lookup: CDR1 SGHTS, CDR2 YDEGEE. The CDR3 has 15 residues. V lost 7 bases to trimming and J lost 0 bases; unmatched junction nucleotides: 7. The CDR3 region is CASGGGQGLNTEAFF. DNA for the CDR3: TGTGCCAGCGGAGGAGGACAGGGGCTGAACACTGAAGCTTTCTTT.

V is TRBV5-4 and J is TRBJ1-1; 7 bases agree with TRBD1. Germline V gene sequence: CDR1 SGHNT, CDR2 YYREEE (reference sequence). The CDR3 covers 15 residues. Unmatched junction bases numbered 6, after V lost 4 bases and J lost 0 bases. CDR3 DNA sequence: TGTGCCAGCAGCAATCCGGGACAGTTGAACACTGAAGCTTTCTTT. Translation gives CASSNPGQLNTEAFF.

The count of this clone is one. This chain uses TRBV29-1 with TRBJ1-4; no clear D gene. V was trimmed by 6 bases and J by 5 bases, leaving 13 bases between them. CDR1 and CDR2 (germline): SQVTM, ANQGSEA. The CDR3 loop spans 13 amino acids. CDR3 in DNA: TGCAGCGTGGTGCCCTATTCGAATGAAAAACTGTTTTTT. This gives the protein CSVVPYSNEKLFF.

The chain uses TRBV10-3 and TRBJ2-5; D remains unclear. V was pared by 0 bases and J by 5 bases, with 10 bases between. Germline CDR1 reads ENHRY; CDR2 reads SYGVKD. This CDR3 comprises 14 residues. The CDR3 loop reads CAISESVIGETQYF. Written as DNA, the CDR3 is TGTGCCATCAGTGAGTCTGTAATCGGGGAGACCCAGTACTTC.

This sequence joins TRBV7-9 and TRBJ1-1; D might be TRBD1 (6 bases). Trimming stripped 2 bases from V and 5 bases from J, with 12 bases between. CDR1 is SEHNR and CDR2 is FQNEAQ in the germline V gene (reference sequence). This CDR3 is built from 14 residues. This CDR3 is CASSLRGLGTEAFF. The CDR3 nucleotides are TGTGCCAGCAGCTTACGGGGGCTGGGGACTGAAGCTTTCTTT.

This chain joins TRBV5-6 and TRBJ2-7; perhaps TRBD2 as D (6 bases). Deletions cut 4 bases from V and 6 bases from J, with 14 bases between. This CDR3 spans 13 amino acids. The V gene's germline CDR1 is SGHDT and CDR2 YYEEEE. In DNA, the CDR3 is TGTGCCAGCAGCCGGGGACTCCAGCTCGAGCAGTACTTC. Residues: CASSRGLQLEQYF.

The rearrangement links TRBV15 to TRBJ2-1, with 12 nucleotides matching TRBD2. Trimming cost V 5 bases and J 7 bases; bases outside gene matches: 15. Looked up from germline, CDR1 is LNHNV and CDR2 is YYDKDF (reference sequence). The CDR3 loop spans 18 amino acids. CDR3 residues: CATSPRGASGRAGNEQFF. In DNA form, the CDR3 reads TGTGCCACCAGCCCCCGTGGGGCTAGCGGGAGGGCGGGTAATGAGCAGTTCTTC. Full variable domain (outside the CDR3, taken from reference TRBV15 and TRBJ2-1): DAMVIQNPRYQVTQFGKPVTLSCSQTLNHNVMYWYQQKSSQAPKLLFHYYDKDFNNEADTPDNFQSRRPNTSFCFLDIRSPGLGDTAMYLCATSPRGASGRAGNEQFFGPGTRLTVL.

The J gene is TRBJ2-6, the V gene TRBV5-5; D may match TRBD1 or TRBD2 (5 bases each). Germline assignment: CDR1 SGHKS and CDR2 YYEKEE (reference sequence). CDR3 length: 14 residues. With 5 bases removed from V and 8 bases from J, the gap between germline ends came to 14 bases. The CDR3 here is CASRAGFGTNVLTF. The DNA of the CDR3 is TGTGCCAGCAGGGCAGGGTTCGGGACCAACGTCCTGACTTTC.

J is TRBJ2-7 and V is TRBV7-2; 7 bases map to TRBD1. Germline V CDR1 and CDR2: SGHTA, FQGNSA. The CDR3 loop spans 14 amino acids. Trimming removed 5 bases from V and 4 bases from J; junction bases left unmatched: 8. In DNA form, the CDR3 reads TGTGCCAGCAGCGCCACAGGGGCCGCGTACGAGCAGTACTTC. Amino acid sequence: CASSATGAAYEQYF.

CDR3 region: CASSLQQSYGYTF. CDR3 in DNA: TGTGCCAGCAGTTTACAACAGAGCTATGGCTACACCTTC. V usage is TRBV27 and J usage is TRBJ1-2; D not resolved. V shed 2 bases and J shed 4 bases, with 8 bases lying between them. The germline V gene has CDR1 MNHEY and CDR2 SMNVEV (reference sequence). The CDR3 is 13 amino acids.

The chain is built from TRBV19 and TRBJ2-7, with D possibly being TRBD1 or TRBD2 (5 bases each). Germline values: CDR1 LNHDA, CDR2 SQIVND (reference sequence). Trimming left V 5 bases short and J 1 base short, with 15 bases between. The CDR3 is 15 residues long. The CDR3 DNA follows: TGTGCCAGTAGTCGTGGCGGGCAGGGTTCCTACGAGCAGTACTTC. It encodes CASSRGGQGSYEQYF.